Listed here are 21 T cell receptor beta chains from one sample, sequenced in a study of T-cell memory formation after mild COVID-19. TCRdb called the 5' RACE reads again in MiXCR, with one record for every CDR3 protein. The sample has hundreds of thousands of distinct CDR3 sequences; 28% are singletons. Material for sequencing was PBMCs or a T cell subset sorted from them (not recorded which). These receptors were collected from an adult woman who had mild COVID-19 (a few samples of this study predate the infection). Cell type and time point are not known.

The chain couples TRBV6-5 to TRBJ1-2, with 9 bases matching TRBD1. This CDR3 has 13 amino acids. V was pared by 8 bases and J by 7 bases, with 8 bases of the junction left unmatched. CDR1 MNHEY and CDR2 SVGAGI come from the germline V gene. Here the CDR3 DNA reads TGTGCCAGCGGTTCGGGACAGGGAGGTGGCTACACCTTC. It specifies CASGSGQGGGYTF.

This clonotype was observed a few times. This rearrangement joins TRBV4-3 to TRBJ2-5; 8 bases line up with TRBD1. The CDR3 is made up of 14 amino acids. Germline V gene sequence: CDR1 LGHNA, CDR2 YSLEER. The V segment lost 3 bases and the J segment 5 bases; nucleotides outside the gene matches: 5. The CDR3 DNA is TGCGCCAGCAGCCAGGGGACAGGACGGGAGACCCAGTACTTC. Its translation is CASSQGTGRETQYF.

The chain uses TRBV5-6 and TRBJ2-5, with 7 bases matching TRBD1. The CDR3 covers 14 residues. CDR1 is SGHDT, CDR2 YYEEEE, per germline. V was pared by 2 bases and J by 5 bases, with 6 bases of the junction left unmatched. Here the CDR3 reads CASSLQGLGETQYF. CDR3 DNA: TGTGCCAGCAGCTTACAGGGGCTGGGCGAGACCCAGTACTTC.

The rearrangement links TRBV12-3 or TRBV12-4 to TRBJ2-5; D unresolved. The CDR3 sequence is 13 residues long. The V end lost 4 bases, the J end lost 0 bases, and 6 bases lay between the germline ends. The CDR3 loop reads CASSSMNQETQYF. The CDR3 DNA reads TGTGCCAGCAGTTCGATGAACCAAGAGACCCAGTACTTC.

The V and J genes are TRBV11-2 and TRBJ2-5; D is unresolved. Trimming stripped 5 bases from V and 4 bases from J, with 20 bases between. Germline values: CDR1 SGHAT, CDR2 FQNNGV. The CDR3 covers 16 residues. The CDR3 DNA reads as TGTGCCAGCAGCCTTAGAGGCGGCGAATGGGGAGAGACCCAGTACTTC. It is translated as CASSLRGGEWGETQYF. The full variable domain, completed using reference TRBV11-2 and TRBJ2-5, is EAGVAQSPRYKIIEKRQSVAFWCNPISGHATLYWYQQILGQGPKLLIQFQNNGVVDDSQLPKDRFSAERLKGVDSTLKIQPAKLEDSAVYLCASSLRGGEWGETQYFGPGTRLLVL.

This rearrangement joins TRBV28 to TRBJ2-5, with unresolved D. Trimming pared 4 bases from V and 1 base from J, leaving 10 bases between. The CDR3 contains 14 residues. Germline values: CDR1 MDHEN, CDR2 SYDVKM. As DNA, the CDR3 is TGTGCCAGCAGTTCAAGTAGTCTCCAAGAGACCCAGTACTTC. Protein: CASSSSSLQETQYF.

V is TRBV5-1 and J is TRBJ2-7, with unresolved D. Trimming stripped 4 bases from V and 1 base from J, with 12 bases between. In germline, CDR1 is SGHRS, CDR2 YFSETQ. The CDR3 is made up of 14 amino acids. For the CDR3, the DNA is TGCGCCAGCAGCCCCCGGGCCCTTTCCTACGAGCAGTACTTC. The encoded protein is CASSPRALSYEQYF.

The chain uses TRBV27 and TRBJ2-7, with 10 bases fitting TRBD1. Germline V gene lookup returns CDR1 MNHEY and CDR2 SMNVEV (reference sequence). The CDR3 runs 16 residues. The ends lost 4 bases at V and 3 bases at J; junction bases unmatched: 9. The CDR3 reads CASSYWTGGFLYEQYF. The CDR3 region has the DNA TGTGCCAGCAGTTACTGGACAGGGGGATTCCTCTACGAGCAGTACTTC.

This sequence joins TRBV7-8 and TRBJ1-5, with TRBD1 matching over 8 bases. V lost 2 bases and J lost 5; bases outside the gene matches: 14. The CDR3 loop spans 18 amino acids. The germline V gene encodes CDR1 SGHVS and CDR2 FQNEAQ. The CDR3 DNA is TGTGCCAGCAGCTTATCTCGGGGAGGACAGGGAAAGGATCAGCCCCAGCATTTT. This codes for CASSLSRGGQGKDQPQHF. The whole variable domain, remainder taken from reference TRBV7-8 and TRBJ1-5, is GAGVSQSPRYKVAKRGQDVALRCDPISGHVSLFWYQQALGQGPEFLTYFQNEAQLDKSGLPSDRFFAERPEGSVSTLKIQRTQQEDSAVYLCASSLSRGGQGKDQPQHFGDGTRLSIL.

The V and J genes are TRBV30 and TRBJ1-5; D remains ambiguous. Trimming took 0 bases from V and 2 from J, leaving 5 bases between them. There are 13 residues in the CDR3. CDR1 and CDR2 from the germline V gene are GTSNPN and SVGIG (reference sequence). CDR3 sequence reads: CAWSVSGNQPQHF. Written as DNA, the CDR3 is TGTGCCTGGAGTGTCAGTGGCAATCAGCCCCAGCATTTT.

The gene calls are TRBV7-8 and TRBJ2-7; tentatively, D is TRBD2 (5 bases). V lost 5 bases, J lost 5 bases, and 16 bases lay in between. CDR1 is SGHVS, CDR2 FQNEAQ, per germline. The length of the CDR3 is 14 residues. This CDR3 is CASSLFEGPNEQYF. The CDR3 nucleotides read TGTGCCAGCAGCCTATTCGAGGGTCCCAACGAGCAGTACTTC.

This clonotype was picked up a small number of times. The chain couples TRBV10-3 to TRBJ2-5, with D perhaps TRBD2 (6 bases). V lost 3 bases, J lost 5 bases, and 19 bases lay in between. The CDR3 is made up of 16 amino acids. Germline V gene data show CDR1 as ENHRY and CDR2 as SYGVKD. The CDR3 is CAISDTGTPDGETQYF. CDR3 DNA: TGTGCCATCAGTGATACCGGGACTCCGGACGGGGAGACCCAGTACTTC.

The chain joins TRBV5-1 to TRBJ2-5; D is unclear. The CDR3 consists of 12 residues. Trimming left V 6 bases short and J 0 bases short, with 6 bases between. Germline assignment: CDR1 SGHRS and CDR2 YFSETQ. In DNA, the CDR3 is TGCGCCAGCACCGGACACCAAGAGACCCAGTACTTC. The encoded protein is CASTGHQETQYF.

The rearrangement uses TRBV5-4 and TRBJ2-2; a possible D gene is TRBD1 (5 bases). Germline V gene lookup returns CDR1 SGHNT and CDR2 YYREEE (reference sequence). The CDR3 runs 16 residues. With 0 bases removed from V and 0 bases from J, the gap between germline ends came to 9 bases. CDR3 sequence reads: CASSLDRYTNTGELFF. The CDR3 DNA sequence: TGTGCCAGCAGCTTGGACAGGTATACGAACACCGGGGAGCTGTTTTTT.

This clonotype was counted between two and nine times. This sequence joins TRBV20-1 and TRBJ2-1; TRBD2 matches 15 bases. There are 15 residues in the CDR3. Trimming removed 1 base from V and 10 bases from J; junction bases left unmatched: 5. Germline CDR1 and CDR2: DFQATT and SNEGSKA (reference sequence). CDR3 sequence reads: CSARGGLAGGPEQFF. The CDR3 nucleotides are TGCAGTGCTAGAGGGGGACTAGCGGGAGGCCCAGAGCAGTTCTTC.

This clonotype has more than one count but fewer than ten. The V and J genes are TRBV5-1 and TRBJ2-3, with D perhaps being TRBD1 or TRBD2 (6 bases each). There are 16 residues in the CDR3. CDR1 is SGHRS, CDR2 YFSETQ, per germline. V lost 4 bases to trimming and J lost 1 base, with 16 bases between them. This CDR3 reads CASSRGDTAGTDTQYF. CDR3 sequence (DNA): TGCGCCAGCAGCAGGGGGGATACCGCTGGCACAGATACGCAGTATTTT.

The chain carries TRBV10-3 and TRBJ1-1; no reliable D call. The V and J ends lost 6 bases and 5 bases respectively, with 16 bases between them. Germline lookup yields CDR1 ENHRY and CDR2 SYGVKD. The CDR3 runs to 14 residues. The CDR3 spells CAIREGPQRTEAFF. The DNA for the CDR3 is TGTGCCATCAGGGAGGGTCCTCAGCGTACTGAAGCTTTCTTT.

This chain connects TRBV7-8 to TRBJ2-5; 9 nucleotides match TRBD1. Looked up from germline, CDR1 is SGHVS and CDR2 is FQNEAQ. This CDR3 has 15 residues. V lost 7 bases, J lost 0 bases, and 6 bases stayed unmatched. CDR3 sequence (DNA): TGTGCCAGCACCACCCGGGACAGGGACCAAGAGACCCAGTACTTC. It translates to CASTTRDRDQETQYF.

The chain carries TRBV27 and TRBJ2-2; 8 bases match TRBD2. Germline trimming cut 3 bases from V and 4 bases from J; bases unmatched to any gene: 4. This CDR3 has 15 residues. The germline V gene has CDR1 MNHEY and CDR2 SMNVEV (reference sequence). The CDR3 protein is CASSFGRGATGELFF. CDR3 sequence (DNA): TGTGCCAGCAGTTTTGGGCGGGGGGCCACCGGGGAGCTGTTTTTT.

There are a few counts of this clonotype. The chain couples TRBV6-6 to TRBJ1-1; D is perhaps TRBD1 (6 bases). The V and J ends lost 4 bases and 0 bases respectively, with 21 bases between them. Looked up from germline, CDR1 is MNHNY and CDR2 is SVGAGI (reference sequence). The CDR3 runs 18 residues. CDR3 protein: CASSSSPGQNPLNTEAFF. The CDR3 bases are TGTGCCAGCAGTTCCAGCCCCGGACAGAATCCTCTGAACACTGAAGCTTTCTTT.

This clonotype was seen only a few times. The chain uses TRBV7-3 and TRBJ2-3; D remains ambiguous. This CDR3 is built from 14 residues. Germline values: CDR1 SGHTA, CDR2 FQGTGA. The V and J ends lost 5 bases and 1 base respectively, with 10 bases between them. Written as DNA, the CDR3 is TGTGCCAGCAGCCAGACTTCTGGCACAGATACGCAGTATTTT. Translation gives CASSQTSGTDTQYF.